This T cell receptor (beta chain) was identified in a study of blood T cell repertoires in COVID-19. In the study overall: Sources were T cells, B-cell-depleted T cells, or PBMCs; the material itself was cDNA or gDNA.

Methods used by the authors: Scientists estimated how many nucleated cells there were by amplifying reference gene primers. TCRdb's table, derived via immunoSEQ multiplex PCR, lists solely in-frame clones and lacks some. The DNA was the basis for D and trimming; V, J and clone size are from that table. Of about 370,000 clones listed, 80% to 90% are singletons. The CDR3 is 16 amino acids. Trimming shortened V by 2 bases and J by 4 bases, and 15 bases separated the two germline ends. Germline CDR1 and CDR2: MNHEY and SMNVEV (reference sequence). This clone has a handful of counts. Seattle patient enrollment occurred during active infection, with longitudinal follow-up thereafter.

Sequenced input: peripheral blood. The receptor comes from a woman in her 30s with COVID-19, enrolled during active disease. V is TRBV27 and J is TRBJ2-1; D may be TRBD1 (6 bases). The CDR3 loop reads CASSLQGRVWYNEQFF. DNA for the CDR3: TGTGCCAGCAGTTTACAGGGGAGAGTGTGGTACAATGAGCAGTTCTTC.